This T cell receptor (beta chain) is from a study of cytomegalovirus exposure and HLA in healthy donors. Findings of the study overall: CMV antigen specificity of three CMV-associated chains was confirmed in vitro.

The PCR made use of 60 Vbeta and 13 Jbeta primers. This table comes from immunoSEQ multiplex PCR, and its TCRdb copy is limited to in-frame clones, with some not included. The sample records 90,000 to 150,000 clones, nearly 80% being singletons. As concerns this clone: Its cognate antigen is unknown.

J lost 4 bases, V lost 3 bases, and 6 bases had no gene match. This CDR3 has 16 amino acids. Germline CDR1 is SGHVS and CDR2 is FQNEAQ. This clonotype was obtained from a woman aged 25 to 39 in good health and CMV-seropositive. V and J are TRBV7-8 and TRBJ2-1, with 10 bases fitting TRBD2. Sequenced input: PBMCs. The CDR3 sequence is CASSLVDSGGYNEQFF. Here the CDR3 DNA reads TGTGCCAGCAGCTTGGTGGATAGCGGGGGGTACAATGAGCAGTTCTTC.